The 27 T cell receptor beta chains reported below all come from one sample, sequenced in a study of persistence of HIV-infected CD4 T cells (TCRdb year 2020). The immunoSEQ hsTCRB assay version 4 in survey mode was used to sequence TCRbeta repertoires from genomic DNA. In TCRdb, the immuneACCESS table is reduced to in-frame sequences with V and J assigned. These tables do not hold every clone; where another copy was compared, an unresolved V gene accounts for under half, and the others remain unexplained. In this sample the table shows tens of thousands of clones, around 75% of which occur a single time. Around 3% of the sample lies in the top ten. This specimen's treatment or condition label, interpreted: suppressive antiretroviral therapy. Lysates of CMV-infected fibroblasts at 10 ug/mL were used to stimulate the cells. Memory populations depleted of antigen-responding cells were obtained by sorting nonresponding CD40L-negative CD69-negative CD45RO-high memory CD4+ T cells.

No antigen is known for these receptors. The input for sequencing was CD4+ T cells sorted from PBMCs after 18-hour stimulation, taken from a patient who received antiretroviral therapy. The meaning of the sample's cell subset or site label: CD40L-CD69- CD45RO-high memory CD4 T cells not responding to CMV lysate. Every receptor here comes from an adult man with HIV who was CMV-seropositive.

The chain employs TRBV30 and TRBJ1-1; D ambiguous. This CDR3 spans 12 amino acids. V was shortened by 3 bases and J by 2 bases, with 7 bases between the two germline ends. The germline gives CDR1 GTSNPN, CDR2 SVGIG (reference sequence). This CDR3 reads CAWSADNTEAFF. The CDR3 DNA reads TGTGCCTGGAGCGCGGATAACACTGAAGCTTTCTTT.

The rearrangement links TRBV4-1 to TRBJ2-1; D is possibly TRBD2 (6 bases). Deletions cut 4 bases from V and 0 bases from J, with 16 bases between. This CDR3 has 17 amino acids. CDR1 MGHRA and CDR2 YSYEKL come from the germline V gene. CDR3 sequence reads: CASSPRTGRGSYNEQFF. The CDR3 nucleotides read TGCGCCAGCAGCCCCCGAACTGGGCGGGGCTCCTACAATGAGCAGTTCTTC.

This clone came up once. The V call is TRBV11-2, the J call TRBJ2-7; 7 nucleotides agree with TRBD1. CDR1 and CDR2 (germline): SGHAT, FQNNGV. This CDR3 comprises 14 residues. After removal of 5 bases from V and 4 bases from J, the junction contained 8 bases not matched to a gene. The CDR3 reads CASSRDSHSYEQYF. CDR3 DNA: TGTGCCAGCAGCCGGGACAGCCATTCGTACGAGCAGTACTTC.

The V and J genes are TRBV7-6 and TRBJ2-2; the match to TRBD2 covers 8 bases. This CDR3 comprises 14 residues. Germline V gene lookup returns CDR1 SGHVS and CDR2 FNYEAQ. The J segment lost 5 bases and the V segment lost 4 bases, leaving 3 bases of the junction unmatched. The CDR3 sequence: CASSYRGGTGELFF. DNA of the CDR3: TGTGCCAGCAGCTACCGGGGGGGGACCGGGGAGCTGTTTTTT.

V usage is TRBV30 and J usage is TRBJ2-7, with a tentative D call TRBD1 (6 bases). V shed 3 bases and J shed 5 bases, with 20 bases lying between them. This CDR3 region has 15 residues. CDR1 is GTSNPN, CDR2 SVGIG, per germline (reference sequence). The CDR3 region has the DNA TGTGCCTGGAGAACCGCGCTACAGGGTTTCCACGAGCAGTACTTC. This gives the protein CAWRTALQGFHEQYF.

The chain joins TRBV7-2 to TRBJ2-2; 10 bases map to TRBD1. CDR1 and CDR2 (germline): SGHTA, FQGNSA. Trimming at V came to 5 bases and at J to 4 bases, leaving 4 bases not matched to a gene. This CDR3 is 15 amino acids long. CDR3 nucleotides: TGTGCCAGCAGCCCAAGGGACAGGGGCACCGGGGAGCTGTTTTTT. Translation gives CASSPRDRGTGELFF.

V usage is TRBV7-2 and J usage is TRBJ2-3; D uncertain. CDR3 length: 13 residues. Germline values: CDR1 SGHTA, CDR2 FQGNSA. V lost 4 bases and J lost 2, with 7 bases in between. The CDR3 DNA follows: TGTGCCAGCAGCTATTGGCCCACAGATACGCAGTATTTT. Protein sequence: CASSYWPTDTQYF.

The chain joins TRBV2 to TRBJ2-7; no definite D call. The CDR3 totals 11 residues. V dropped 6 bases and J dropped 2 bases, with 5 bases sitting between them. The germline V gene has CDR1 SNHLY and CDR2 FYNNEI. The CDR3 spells CASRAAYEQYF. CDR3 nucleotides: TGTGCCAGCAGGGCAGCCTACGAGCAGTACTTC.

The CDR3 nucleotides read TGTGCCAGCAGTTACCCTAGCGGGAGATCCGGGGAGCTGTTTTTT. It yields the protein CASSYPSGRSGELFF. The chain recombines TRBV6-5 with TRBJ2-2; TRBD2 aligns across 10 bases. V was clipped by 2 bases and J by 6 bases; unmatched bases: 3. CDR1 MNHEY and CDR2 SVGAGI come from the germline V gene. The CDR3 covers 15 residues.

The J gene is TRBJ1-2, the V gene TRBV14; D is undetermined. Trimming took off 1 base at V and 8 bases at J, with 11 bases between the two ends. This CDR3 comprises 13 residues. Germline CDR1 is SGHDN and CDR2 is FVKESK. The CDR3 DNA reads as TGTGCCAGCAGCCAAGCCTGGCGGGGAGGCTACACCTTC. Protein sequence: CASSQAWRGGYTF. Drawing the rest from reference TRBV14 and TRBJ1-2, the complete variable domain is EAGVTQFPSHSVIEKGQTVTLRCDPISGHDNLYWYRRVMGKEIKFLLHFVKESKQDESGMPNNRFLAERTGGTYSTLKVQPAELEDSGVYFCASSQAWRGGYTFGSGTRLTVV.

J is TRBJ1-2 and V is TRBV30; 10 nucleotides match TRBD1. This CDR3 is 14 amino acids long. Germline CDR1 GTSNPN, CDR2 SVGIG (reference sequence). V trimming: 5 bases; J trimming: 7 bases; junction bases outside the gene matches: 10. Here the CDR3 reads CAWAWAGTGAGYTF. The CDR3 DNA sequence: TGTGCCTGGGCTTGGGCCGGGACAGGGGCTGGCTACACCTTC.

Here the CDR3 DNA reads TGTGCCAGCAGCTCTTCGGGACTAGCGGGAGGGAAAGGCGGGGAGCTGTTTTTT. It specifies CASSSSGLAGGKGGELFF. The rearrangement uses TRBV6-2 or TRBV6-3 and TRBJ2-2; 16 nucleotides align to TRBD2. Germline V gene lookup returns CDR1 MNHEY and CDR2 SVGEGT. V dropped 6 bases and J dropped 7; count of bases not matched to a gene: 11. The CDR3 totals 18 residues.

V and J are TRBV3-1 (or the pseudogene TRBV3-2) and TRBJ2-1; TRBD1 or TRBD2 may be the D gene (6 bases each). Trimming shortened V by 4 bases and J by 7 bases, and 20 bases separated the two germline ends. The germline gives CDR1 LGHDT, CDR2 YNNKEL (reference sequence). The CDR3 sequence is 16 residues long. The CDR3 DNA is TGTGCCAGCAGCCCTCTACGGGGGCTCACCGGGAATGAGCAGTTCTTC. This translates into CASSPLRGLTGNEQFF.

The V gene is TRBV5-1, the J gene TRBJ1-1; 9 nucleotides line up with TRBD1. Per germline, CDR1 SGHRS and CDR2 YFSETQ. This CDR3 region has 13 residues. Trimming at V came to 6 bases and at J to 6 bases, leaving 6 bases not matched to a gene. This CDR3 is CASTGTGFPEAFF. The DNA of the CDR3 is TGCGCCAGCACCGGGACAGGGTTCCCTGAAGCTTTCTTT.

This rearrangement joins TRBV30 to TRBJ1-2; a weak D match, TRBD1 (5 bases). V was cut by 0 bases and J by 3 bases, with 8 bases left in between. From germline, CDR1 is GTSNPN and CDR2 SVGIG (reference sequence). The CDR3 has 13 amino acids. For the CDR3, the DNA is TGTGCCTGGAGTGTACAGGCCGACTATGGCTACACCTTC. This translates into CAWSVQADYGYTF.

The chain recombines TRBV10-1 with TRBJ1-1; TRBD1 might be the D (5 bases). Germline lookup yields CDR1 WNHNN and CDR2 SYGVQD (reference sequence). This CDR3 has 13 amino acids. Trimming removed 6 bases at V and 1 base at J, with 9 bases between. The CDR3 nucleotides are TGCGCCAGCAGAGTTGACAGGAACACTGAAGCTTTCTTT. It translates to CASRVDRNTEAFF.

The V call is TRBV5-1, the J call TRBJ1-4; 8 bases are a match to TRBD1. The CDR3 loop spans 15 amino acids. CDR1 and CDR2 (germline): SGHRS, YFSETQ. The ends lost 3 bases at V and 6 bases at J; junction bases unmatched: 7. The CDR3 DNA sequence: TGCGCCAGCAGCTACAGGGGGAGTAGCGATGAAAAACTGTTTTTT. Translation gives CASSYRGSSDEKLFF.

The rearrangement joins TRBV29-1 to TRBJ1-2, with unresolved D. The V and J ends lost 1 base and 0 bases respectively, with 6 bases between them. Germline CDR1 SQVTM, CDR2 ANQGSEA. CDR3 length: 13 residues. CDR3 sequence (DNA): TGCAGCGTTGAAGCCACAGCTAACTATGGCTACACCTTC. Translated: CSVEATANYGYTF.

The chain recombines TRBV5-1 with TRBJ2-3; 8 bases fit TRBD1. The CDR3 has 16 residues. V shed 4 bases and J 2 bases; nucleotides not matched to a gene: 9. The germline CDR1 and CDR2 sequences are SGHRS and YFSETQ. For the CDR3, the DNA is TGCGCCAGCAGCGTAGGCCAGGGGGCAGTCACAGATACGCAGTATTTT. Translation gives CASSVGQGAVTDTQYF.

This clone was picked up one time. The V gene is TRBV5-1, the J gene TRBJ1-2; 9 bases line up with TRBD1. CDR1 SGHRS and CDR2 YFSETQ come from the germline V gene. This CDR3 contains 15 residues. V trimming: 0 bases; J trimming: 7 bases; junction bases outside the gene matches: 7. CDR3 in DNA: TGCGCCAGCAGCTTGGGTGACAGGGGGTCTAGTGGCTACACCTTC. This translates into CASSLGDRGSSGYTF.

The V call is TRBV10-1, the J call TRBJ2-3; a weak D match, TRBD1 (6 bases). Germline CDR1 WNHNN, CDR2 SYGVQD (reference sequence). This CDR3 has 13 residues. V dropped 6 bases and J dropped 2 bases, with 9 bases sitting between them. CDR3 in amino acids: CASRDSSTDTQYF. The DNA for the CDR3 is TGCGCCAGCAGGGACAGTTCCACAGATACGCAGTATTTT.

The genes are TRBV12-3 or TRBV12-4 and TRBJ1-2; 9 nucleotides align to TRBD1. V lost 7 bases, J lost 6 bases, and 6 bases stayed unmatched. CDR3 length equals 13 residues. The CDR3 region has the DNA TGTGCCAGCAATCTACAGGGGGCCGATGGCTACACCTTC. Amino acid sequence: CASNLQGADGYTF.

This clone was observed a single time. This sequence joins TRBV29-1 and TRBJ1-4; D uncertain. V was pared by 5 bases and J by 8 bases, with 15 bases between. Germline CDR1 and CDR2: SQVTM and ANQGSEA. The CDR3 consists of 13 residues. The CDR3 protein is CSVTSSGGEKLFF. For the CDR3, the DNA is TGCAGCGTTACGTCCTCCGGAGGCGAAAAACTGTTTTTT.

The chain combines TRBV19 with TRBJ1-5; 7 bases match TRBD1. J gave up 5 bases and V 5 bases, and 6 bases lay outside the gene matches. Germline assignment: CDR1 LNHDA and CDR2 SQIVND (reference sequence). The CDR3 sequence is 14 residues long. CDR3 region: CASSADRAYQPQHF. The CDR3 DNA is TGTGCCAGTAGTGCCGACAGGGCTTATCAGCCCCAGCATTTT. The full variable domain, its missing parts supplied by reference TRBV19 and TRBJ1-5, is DGGITQSPKYLFRKEGQNVTLSCEQNLNHDAMYWYRQDPGQGLRLIYYSQIVNDFQKGDIAEGYSVSREKKESFPLTVTSAQKNPTAFYLCASSADRAYQPQHFGDGTRLSIL.

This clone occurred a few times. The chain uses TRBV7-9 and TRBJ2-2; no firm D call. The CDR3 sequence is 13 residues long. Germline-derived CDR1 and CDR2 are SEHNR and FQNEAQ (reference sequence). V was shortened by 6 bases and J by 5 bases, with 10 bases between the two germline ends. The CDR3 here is CASRPSGTGELFF. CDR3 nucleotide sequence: TGTGCCAGCAGACCCTCGGGTACCGGGGAGCTGTTTTTT.

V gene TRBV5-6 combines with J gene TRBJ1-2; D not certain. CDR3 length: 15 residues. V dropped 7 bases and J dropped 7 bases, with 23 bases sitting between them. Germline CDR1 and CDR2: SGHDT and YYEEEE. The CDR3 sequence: CASGVPTASTVGYTF. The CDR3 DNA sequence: TGTGCCAGCGGCGTACCGACGGCATCTACCGTTGGCTACACCTTC.

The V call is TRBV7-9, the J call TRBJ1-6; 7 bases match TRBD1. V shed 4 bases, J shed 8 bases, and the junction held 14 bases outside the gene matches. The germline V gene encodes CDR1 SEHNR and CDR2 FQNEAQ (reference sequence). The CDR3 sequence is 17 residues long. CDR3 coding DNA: TGTGCCAGCAGCTCAAAGATTTTCGGGACAGATCATTCACCCCTCCACTTT. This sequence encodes CASSSKIFGTDHSPLHF.